The next 4 T cell receptor beta chains were all read from a single sample in a study of CD8 T cells in ankylosing spondylitis. TCRdb reprocessed the 5' RACE reads with MiXCR, giving one entry per CDR3 protein. The profile shows roughly 700,000 distinct CDR3 sequences, 19% of them singletons. General study results and limits: It appeared that ankylosing spondylitis blood was characterized by a TCR beta motif of about 8 highly homologous variants.

No antigen has been identified for these receptors. The sequencing sample was made of blood, either unsorted or a sorted T cell fraction (not recorded which). These receptors all come from a male donor with ankylosing spondylitis.

V and J are TRBV9 and TRBJ2-2; 10 bases align to TRBD1. This CDR3 comprises 16 residues. Germline loops: CDR1 SGDLS, CDR2 YYNGEE. The V gene end was trimmed by 4 bases and the J gene end by 6 bases; junction bases not matched to a gene: 9. The CDR3, as DNA: TGTGCCAGCAGCCCCGGGGACAGGGGAGGGTCCGGGGAGCTGTTTTTT. Translating it yields CASSPGDRGGSGELFF. The full variable domain, rest sourced from reference TRBV9 and TRBJ2-2, is DSGVTQTPKHLITATGQRVTLRCSPRSGDLSVYWYQQSLDQGLQFLIQYYNGEERAKGNILERFSAQQFPDLHSELNLSSLELGDSALYFCASSPGDRGGSGELFFGEGSRLTVL.

This chain joins TRBV12-3 or TRBV12-4 and TRBJ2-1; D call uncertain. Trimming took 6 bases from V and 2 from J, leaving 11 bases between them. This CDR3 is 14 amino acids long. CDR3 sequence (DNA): TGTGCCAGCAGCCCTGTGGGCGCCTACAATGAGCAGTTCTTC. It specifies CASSPVGAYNEQFF.

This clonotype showed up just a few times. This sequence joins TRBV2 and TRBJ2-2, with 11 bases matching TRBD2. CDR3 length equals 18 residues. In germline, CDR1 is SNHLY, CDR2 FYNNEI. Trimming removed 0 bases from V and 8 bases from J; junction bases left unmatched: 11. CDR3 loop: CASSEALRASGGSGELFF. In DNA, the CDR3 is TGTGCCAGCAGTGAAGCGCTTCGTGCTAGCGGGGGGTCTGGGGAGCTGTTTTTT.

To note about this clonotype: One end of the junction does not line up with germline, which may come from a read error. The chain links TRBV5-8 to TRBJ1-3, with D perhaps matching TRBD1 (5 bases). CDR3 length: 13 amino acids. The germline V gene encodes CDR1 SGHTS and CDR2 YDEGEE. In DNA, the CDR3 is TGTGCCAGCAGATTGGGGCCGTCGGGCACCATATATTTT. It specifies CASRLGPSGTIYF.